One and the same sample provided the 32 T cell receptor beta chains below, sequenced in a study of Graves' ophthalmopathy and Graves' hyperthyroidism. Beta-chain TCR CDR3 regions were amplified from RNA transcripts. HTBI primers were used in a first-round RT-PCR, which preceded a second-round multiplex PCR. TCRdb re-called the multiplex PCR reads through MiXCR, storing one row per CDR3 protein. The repertoire holds around 670,000 distinct CDR3 sequences, with 40% as singletons. Sequencing used peripheral blood. These receptors were taken from an adult man with Graves' ophthalmopathy.

V and J are TRBV19 and TRBJ2-5, with D maybe TRBD1 (5 bases). The CDR3 consists of 14 residues. V gave up 3 bases and J gave up 6 bases, with 14 bases separating them. Germline-derived CDR1 and CDR2 are LNHDA and SQIVND (reference sequence). This CDR3 reads CASSISRVVKTQYF. In nucleotides, the CDR3 is TGTGCCAGTAGTATCTCCAGGGTTGTGAAGACCCAGTACTTC.

V gene TRBV11-2 combines with J gene TRBJ1-1, with a possible D match to TRBD1 (6 bases). The CDR3 has 15 amino acids. Trimming removed 4 bases from V and 2 bases from J, with 14 bases in between. In germline, CDR1 is SGHAT, CDR2 FQNNGV. As DNA, the CDR3 is TGTGCCAGCAGCTCGCGGGAGGGGGGAAACACTGAAGCTTTCTTT. This gives the protein CASSSREGGNTEAFF.

The chain carries TRBV11-2 and TRBJ2-7, with D perhaps TRBD1 (6 bases). Germline lookup yields CDR1 SGHAT and CDR2 FQNNGV. The CDR3 totals 14 residues. Trimming pared 4 bases from V and 7 bases from J, leaving 17 bases between. CDR3 nucleotide sequence: TGTGCCAGCAGCTCAAGGGGGACCACCGGGGAGCAGTACTTC. It encodes CASSSRGTTGEQYF. The full variable domain, completed using reference TRBV11-2 and TRBJ2-7, is EAGVAQSPRYKIIEKRQSVAFWCNPISGHATLYWYQQILGQGPKLLIQFQNNGVVDDSQLPKDRFSAERLKGVDSTLKIQPAKLEDSAVYLCASSSRGTTGEQYFGPGTRLTVT.

This clonotype was seen at least ten times. The chain is built from TRBV29-1 and TRBJ1-2; D gene ambiguous. This CDR3 contains 13 residues. The V gene's germline CDR1 is SQVTM and CDR2 ANQGSEA. Trimming took off 0 bases at V and 4 bases at J, with 9 bases between the two ends. CDR3 loop: CSVEEGWSYGYTF. The CDR3 bases are TGCAGCGTTGAAGAGGGTTGGTCCTATGGCTACACCTTC.

This clonotype has a count of ten or more. Written as DNA, the CDR3 is TGTGCCATCAGTGAGACCAACCGGGACTGGGACGAGCAGTACTTC. This translates into CAISETNRDWDEQYF. The chain combines TRBV10-3 with TRBJ2-7; perhaps TRBD2 as D (6 bases). With 2 bases removed from V and 5 bases from J, the gap between germline ends came to 16 bases. The CDR3 consists of 15 residues. CDR1 and CDR2 (germline): ENHRY, SYGVKD.

The chain carries TRBV12-3 or TRBV12-4 and TRBJ2-7, with 9 nucleotides matching TRBD1. V shed 6 bases, J shed 3 bases, and the junction held 9 bases outside the gene matches. The CDR3 has 15 residues. The CDR3 loop reads CASSRTGTGFYEQYF. CDR3 nucleotide sequence: TGTGCCAGCAGCAGGACCGGGACAGGGTTCTACGAGCAGTACTTC.

The J gene is TRBJ1-4, the V gene TRBV5-1; 7 nucleotides agree with TRBD1. The germline gives CDR1 SGHRS, CDR2 YFSETQ. Trimming removed 4 bases from V and 3 bases from J; junction bases left unmatched: 12. The CDR3 has 17 residues. For the CDR3, the DNA is TGCGCCAGCAGCGCAAACCCAGGGGGTGCAGCTAATGAAAAACTGTTTTTT. This sequence encodes CASSANPGGAANEKLFF.

This clonotype occurred many times. CDR3 in DNA: TGTGCCAGTAGCATCCTCCAGGGGTACTATGGCTACACCTTC. This sequence encodes CASSILQGYYGYTF. The gene calls are TRBV19 and TRBJ1-2; TRBD1 is a possible D gene (6 bases). The V end lost 6 bases, the J end lost 3 bases, and 14 bases lay between the germline ends. Germline V gene data show CDR1 as LNHDA and CDR2 as SQIVND (reference sequence). The CDR3 contains 14 residues.

This clonotype was picked up many times. This chain uses TRBV7-6 with TRBJ1-3; possible D gene TRBD1, 6 bases. Per the germline V gene, CDR1 is SGHVS and CDR2 is FNYEAQ. Trimming pared 6 bases from V and 0 bases from J, leaving 9 bases between. The CDR3 consists of 14 residues. The CDR3 loop reads CASSWTASGNTIYF. CDR3 in DNA: TGTGCCAGCAGTTGGACAGCCTCTGGAAACACCATATATTTT.

This clonotype came up many times. CDR3: CASSLALATGETQYF. The CDR3 DNA reads as TGTGCCAGCAGCTTAGCTCTAGCAACCGGGGAGACCCAGTACTTC. The chain recombines TRBV7-6 with TRBJ2-5; TRBD2 is a possible D gene (5 bases). The V gene's germline CDR1 is SGHVS and CDR2 FNYEAQ. Trimming took off 0 bases at V and 5 bases at J, with 13 bases between the two ends. The CDR3 spans 15 residues.

This clonotype was counted only a few times. CDR3 loop: CASSQEERKETQYF. In DNA form, the CDR3 reads TGCGCCAGCAGCCAAGAAGAGCGGAAAGAGACCCAGTACTTC. The chain is built from TRBV4-3 and TRBJ2-5; possibly TRBD2 for D (5 bases). The germline V gene encodes CDR1 LGHNA and CDR2 YSLEER. This CDR3 is 14 amino acids long. Trimming left V 0 bases short and J 3 bases short, with 8 bases between.

This clonotype was seen a handful of times. This chain links TRBV20-1 with TRBJ2-7; 10 nucleotides match TRBD2. Germline V gene lookup returns CDR1 DFQATT and CDR2 SNEGSKA (reference sequence). CDR3 size: 14 residues. With V trimmed by 6 bases and J by 4 bases, 9 bases remained unmatched. CDR3 DNA: TGCAGTGCCAAACGGCTAGCGGGGGCGTACGAGCAGTACTTC. Translating gives CSAKRLAGAYEQYF.

This clonotype was counted ten times or more. The CDR3 loop reads CASTGQLNTGELFF. The CDR3 DNA follows: TGTGCCAGCACCGGACAGCTAAACACCGGGGAGCTGTTTTTT. The rearrangement links TRBV7-9 to TRBJ2-2; D possibly corresponds to TRBD1 (6 bases). The CDR3 runs 14 residues. Germline-derived CDR1 and CDR2 are SEHNR and FQNEAQ (reference sequence). Trimming took 7 bases from V and 2 from J, leaving 11 bases between them.

V is TRBV7-9 and J is TRBJ1-5; D ambiguous. The CDR3 runs to 14 residues. Trimming stripped 5 bases from V and 5 bases from J, with 13 bases between. In germline, CDR1 is SEHNR, CDR2 FQNEAQ (reference sequence). In DNA, the CDR3 is TGTGCCAGCAGCCACGACACCCTCCATCAGCCCCAGCATTTT. Its translation: CASSHDTLHQPQHF.

Worth noting for this clonotype: Just one base apart from a much larger clone, this may be a read error. The V call is TRBV10-3, the J call TRBJ1-6, with TRBD1 matching 7 bases. V was pared by 3 bases and J by 5 bases, with 4 bases of the junction left unmatched. This CDR3 is built from 15 residues. Germline loops: CDR1 ENHRY, CDR2 SYGVKD. The CDR3 protein is CAISEETGNNSPLHF. In DNA, the CDR3 is TGTGCCATCAGTGAAGAGACAGGGAATAATTCACCCCTCCACTTT.

This chain links TRBV25-1 with TRBJ1-6, with D maybe TRBD1 (5 bases). Germline V gene lookup returns CDR1 MGHDK and CDR2 SYGVNS. The CDR3 consists of 12 residues. V lost 11 bases, J lost 3 bases, and 8 bases lay in between. The CDR3 coding sequence is TGTGCCGCGGGACGCTATAATTCACCCCTCCACTTT. Translation: CAAGRYNSPLHF.

There are a few counts of this clonotype. The V gene is TRBV12-3 or TRBV12-4, the J gene TRBJ1-2, with D possibly matching TRBD1 (6 bases). The ends were cut back, 7 bases at V and 4 bases at J, with 13 bases in the middle. This CDR3 is 13 amino acids long. In nucleotides, the CDR3 is TGTGCCAGCACCGGGGGCGGGTCCTATGGCTACACCTTC. Translation gives CASTGGGSYGYTF.

The table lists this clonotype with many counts. J is TRBJ2-7 and V is TRBV7-2; 11 bases line up with TRBD2. V shed 1 base and J 7 bases; nucleotides not matched to a gene: 3. The germline gives CDR1 SGHTA, CDR2 FQGNSA. This CDR3 has 14 amino acids. The CDR3, as DNA: TGTGCCAGCAGCTTAGAACTAGCGGGAGCTGAGCAGTACTTC. Translation: CASSLELAGAEQYF.

The V gene is TRBV5-4, the J gene TRBJ1-3; D is perhaps TRBD1 (6 bases). Germline V gene lookup returns CDR1 SGHNT and CDR2 YYREEE (reference sequence). Trimming cost V 0 bases and J 4 bases, with 14 bases left between them. This CDR3 is 16 amino acids long. The CDR3 loop is CASSLATGGRGNTIYF. The CDR3 DNA is TGTGCCAGCAGCTTGGCCACGGGGGGCCGCGGAAACACCATATATTTT.

This clonotype was detected many times. The chain joins TRBV7-9 to TRBJ2-6; TRBD2 might be the D (5 bases). Deletions cut 1 base from V and 0 bases from J, with 7 bases between. This CDR3 region has 16 residues. The germline V gene encodes CDR1 SEHNR and CDR2 FQNEAQ (reference sequence). The CDR3 nucleotides read TGTGCCAGCAGCTTAGAAGGGAGCTCTGGGGCCAACGTCCTGACTTTC. Its protein is CASSLEGSSGANVLTF.

As for this clonotype: Just one base apart from a much larger clone, this may be a read error. The chain employs TRBV7-9 and TRBJ2-5; tentatively, D is TRBD1 (5 bases). The CDR3 sequence is 13 residues long. V was pared by 8 bases and J by 5 bases, with 15 bases between. In germline, CDR1 is SEHNR, CDR2 FQNEAQ (reference sequence). The CDR3 spells CASCSGNSETQYF. The CDR3 DNA follows: TGTGCCAGCTGCTCAGGGAATTCGGAGACCCAGTACTTC.

The chain combines TRBV2 with TRBJ2-7; 10 bases map to TRBD2. CDR1 is SNHLY, CDR2 FYNNEI, per germline. The V and J ends lost 5 bases and 4 bases, in that order; junction bases with no gene match: 11. The CDR3 loop spans 16 amino acids. The CDR3 coding sequence is TGTGCCAGCAGTCTGACTAGCGGGTTGCCCGCGTACGAGCAGTACTTC. It encodes CASSLTSGLPAYEQYF. The full variable domain, its missing parts supplied by reference TRBV2 and TRBJ2-7, is EPEVTQTPSHQVTQMGQEVILRCVPISNHLYFYWYRQILGQKVEFLVSFYNNEISEKSEIFDDQFSVERPDGSNFTLKIRSTKLEDSAMYFCASSLTSGLPAYEQYFGPGTRLTVT.

This clonotype was recorded a few times. The CDR3 DNA is TGTGCTAGTGGTTTCCCGGCAGCTTTCTGGGGGTTTAATTCACCCCTCCACTTT. This encodes CASGFPAAFWGFNSPLHF. The chain couples TRBV12-5 to TRBJ1-6; TRBD1 might be the D (5 bases). Trimming cost V 3 bases and J 6 bases, with 21 bases left between them. CDR1 is LGHNT and CDR2 is FRNRAP in the germline V gene. The CDR3 sequence is 18 residues long.

On this clonotype: A much more abundant neighbour one base away suggests this may be a read error. The chain recombines TRBV29-1 with TRBJ1-1, with 7 positions matching TRBD1. V lost 8 bases, J lost 4 bases, and 10 bases stayed unmatched. Germline CDR1 and CDR2: SQVTM and ANQGSEA. This CDR3 region has 13 residues. The CDR3 reads CSTRQGLSTEAFF. CDR3 DNA sequence: TGCAGCACCCGACAGGGATTGAGCACTGAAGCTTTCTTT.

Regarding this clonotype: Germline and junction disagree at one end, which may indicate a read error. This chain uses TRBV24-1 with TRBJ1-5; possibly TRBD1 for D (5 bases). The CDR3 sequence is 17 residues long. CDR1 is KGHDR, CDR2 SFDVKD, per germline. Written as DNA, the CDR3 is TGTGCCAGCAGTTTAGTCCAGGGAAATTTTAGGAATCAGCCCCAGCATTTT. Encoded protein: CASSLVQGNFRNQPQHF.

This clonotype was seen many times. The chain couples TRBV29-1 to TRBJ2-7, with a possible D match to TRBD1 (6 bases). Trimming shortened V by 4 bases and J by 2 bases, and 15 bases separated the two germline ends. CDR3 length: 14 amino acids. Germline CDR1 and CDR2: SQVTM and ANQGSEA. CDR3 amino acids: CSVAPGDKTYEQYF. Written as DNA, the CDR3 is TGCAGCGTTGCTCCAGGGGACAAGACCTACGAGCAGTACTTC.

This chain uses TRBV12-3 or TRBV12-4 with TRBJ2-7, with 9 bases that match TRBD1. V was clipped by 4 bases and J by 3 bases; unmatched bases: 7. The CDR3 length is 15 residues. Written as DNA, the CDR3 is TGTGCCAGCAGTTCATCGCGACAGGGGGACTACGAGCAGTACTTC. Translation: CASSSSRQGDYEQYF.

The V call is TRBV5-6, the J call TRBJ1-4; D is uncertain. Germline V gives CDR1 SGHDT, CDR2 YYEEEE. The CDR3 sequence is 13 residues long. V was pared by 3 bases and J by 7 bases, with 10 bases between. In nucleotides, the CDR3 is TGTGCCAGCAGCTCCACAGTGACTGAAAAACTGTTTTTT. This encodes CASSSTVTEKLFF.

The chain has TRBV7-9 and TRBJ2-5; the D gene is possibly TRBD2 (6 bases). This CDR3 contains 16 residues. V lost 4 bases and J lost 2, with 17 bases in between. Germline CDR1 SEHNR, CDR2 FQNEAQ (reference sequence). This chain's CDR3 is CASSSKTRMIQETQYF. The CDR3 DNA sequence: TGTGCCAGCAGCTCAAAGACTAGGATGATACAAGAGACCCAGTACTTC.

This clonotype was observed a handful of times. This chain connects TRBV29-1 to TRBJ2-7, with D maybe TRBD2 (5 bases). The J call is uncertain, as TRBJ2-1 better fits the DNA end. The germline CDR1 and CDR2 sequences are SQVTM and ANQGSEA. CDR3 size: 14 residues. CDR3 nucleotides: TGCAGCGTCCTCAAAAGCGGAGACTACAATGAGCAGTTCTTC. Translating gives CSVLKSGDYNEQFF.

This clonotype was counted only a few times. The V gene is TRBV2, the J gene TRBJ1-4, with unresolved D. The CDR3 is 14 residues long. CDR1 SNHLY and CDR2 FYNNEI come from the germline V gene. Deletions cut 5 bases from V and 5 bases from J, with 12 bases between. The CDR3 reads CASSYSSGNEKLFF. DNA for the CDR3: TGTGCCAGCAGTTACTCGAGTGGGAATGAAAAACTGTTTTTT.

The gene calls are TRBV14 and TRBJ2-5; the D gene is possibly TRBD1 (6 bases). This CDR3 has 15 residues. V lost 1 base and J 5 bases, leaving 14 bases between the germline ends. Germline V lookup: CDR1 SGHDN, CDR2 FVKESK. The CDR3 DNA reads as TGTGCCAGCAGCCAAGTCCGTACAGGGTGGGAGACCCAGTACTTC. It specifies CASSQVRTGWETQYF.